One T cell receptor beta chain is described in this entry. Its target is not known. Sequencing used immunoSEQ version 4 in survey mode. TCRdb keeps only in-frame clones here, not all; method: immunoSEQ multiplex PCR. Of 45,000 to 55,000 clones in the sample, around 75% are singletons; the top ten hold 3%. This specimen belongs to a study of persistence of HIV-infected CD4 T cells. This CDR3 spans 14 amino acids. CDR1 is SGHTA and CDR2 is FQGNSA in the germline V gene. The V gene lost 6 bases and the J gene lost 5 bases, with 16 bases spanning the gap. Cells were stimulated with CMV-infected fibroblast lysates at about 9.4 ug/mL. CD40L/CD69 double-negative CD45RO-high memory CD4+ T cells were collected.

The specimen was CD4+ T cells sorted from PBMCs after roughly 18-hour stimulation, collected from a patient who received antiretroviral therapy. The V and J genes are TRBV7-2 and TRBJ1-1, with no clear D. The TCR originated in an adult man with HIV who was CMV-seropositive. In DNA form, the CDR3 reads TGTGCCAGCAGTTTACAGTTCCAAGGGACTGAAGCTTTCTTT. This translates into CASSLQFQGTEAFF.